The present entry profiles one T cell receptor (beta chain) with its context. Its antigen is undetermined. Donors had nominal health at sampling but likely had unrecorded immune exposures. The entry originates in a study of cytomegalovirus exposure and HLA in healthy donors. It was with 60 Vbeta and 13 Jbeta primers that the PCR ran. The repertoire was sequenced with immunoSEQ multiplex PCR; TCRdb's copy has only in-frame clones and lacks some. The sample lists around 110,000 clones; 55% to 65% were seen once. Germline V gives CDR1 SGHKS, CDR2 YYEKEE (reference sequence). The CDR3 runs 16 residues. The ends lost 0 bases at V and 3 bases at J; junction bases unmatched: 2. Study-level points and caveats: Most TCR sequences showed up rarely, but some public TCRs showed up in many donors. From TCR beta sequences, most subjects' HLA-A and HLA-B alleles were reportedly predicted accurately. A later analysis linked a missense DCLRE1C variant to TCR beta V- and J-gene trimming.

V is TRBV5-5 and J is TRBJ2-7; 14 bases are shared with TRBD2. The sequenced material came from PBMCs. This sequence was found in a woman in her thirties or forties in good health and CMV-seropositive. The CDR3 sequence is CASSLAGLAGVYEQYF. The CDR3 DNA reads as TGTGCCAGCAGCTTGGCGGGACTAGCGGGAGTCTACGAGCAGTACTTC.